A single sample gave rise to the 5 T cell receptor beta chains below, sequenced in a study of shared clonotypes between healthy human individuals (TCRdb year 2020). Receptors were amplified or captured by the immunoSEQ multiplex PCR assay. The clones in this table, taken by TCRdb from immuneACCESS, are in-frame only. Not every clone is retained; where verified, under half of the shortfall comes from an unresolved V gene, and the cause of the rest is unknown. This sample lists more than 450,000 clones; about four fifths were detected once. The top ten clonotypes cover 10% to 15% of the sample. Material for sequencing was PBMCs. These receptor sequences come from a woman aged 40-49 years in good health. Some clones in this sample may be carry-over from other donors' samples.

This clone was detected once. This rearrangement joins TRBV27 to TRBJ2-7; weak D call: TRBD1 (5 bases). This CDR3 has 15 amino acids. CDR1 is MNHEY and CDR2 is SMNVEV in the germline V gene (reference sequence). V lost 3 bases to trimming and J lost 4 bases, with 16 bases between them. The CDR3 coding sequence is TGTGCCAGCAGTTTCGGTGGGGCTAGTAAGTACGAGCAGTACTTC. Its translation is CASSFGGASKYEQYF.

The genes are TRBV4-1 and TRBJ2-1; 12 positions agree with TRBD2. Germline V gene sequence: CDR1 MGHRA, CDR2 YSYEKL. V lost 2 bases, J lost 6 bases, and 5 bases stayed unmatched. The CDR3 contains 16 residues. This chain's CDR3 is CASSQFPGLAGNEQFF. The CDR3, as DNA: TGCGCCAGCAGCCAATTTCCGGGACTAGCGGGCAATGAGCAGTTCTTC.

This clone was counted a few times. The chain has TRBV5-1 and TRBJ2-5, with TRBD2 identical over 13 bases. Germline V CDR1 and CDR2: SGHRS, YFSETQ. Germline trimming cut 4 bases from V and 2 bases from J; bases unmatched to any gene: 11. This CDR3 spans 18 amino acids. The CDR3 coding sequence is TGCGCCAGCAGCCCCGGACTAGCGGGAGTTGGGACACAAGAGACCCAGTACTTC. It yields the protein CASSPGLAGVGTQETQYF.

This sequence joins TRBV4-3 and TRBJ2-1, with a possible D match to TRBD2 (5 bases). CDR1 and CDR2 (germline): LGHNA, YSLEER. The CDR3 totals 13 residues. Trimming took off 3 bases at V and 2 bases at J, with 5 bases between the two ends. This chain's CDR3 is CASSQGAYNEQFF. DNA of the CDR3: TGCGCCAGCAGCCAGGGAGCCTACAATGAGCAGTTCTTC.

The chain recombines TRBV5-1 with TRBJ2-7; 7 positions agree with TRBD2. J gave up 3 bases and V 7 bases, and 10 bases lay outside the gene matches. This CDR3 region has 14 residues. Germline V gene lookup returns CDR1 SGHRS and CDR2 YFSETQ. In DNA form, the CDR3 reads TGCGCCAGCGGCCCCGGCGGGGGTAGCTACGAGCAGTACTTC. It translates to CASGPGGGSYEQYF.